These T cell receptor beta chains were read from a single sample in a study of blood T cell repertoires in COVID-19. Measured with immunoSEQ multiplex PCR; TCRdb has only the in-frame clones, and not every one. The data contain 50,000 to 75,000 clones, roughly 92% of them singletons. Sequenced: peripheral blood. The source is a man in his 70s with active COVID-19. Each CDR3 is given with its conserved first and last residue.

V	J	CDR3
TRBV3-1/TRBV3-2	TRBJ2-5	CASSQDAYRGETQYF
TRBV18	TRBJ1-2	CASSPTTGTYGYTF
TRBV5-3	TRBJ2-2	CARRTGGWGGELFF
TRBV4-3	TRBJ2-7	CASSQARGQVDEQYF
TRBV6-6	TRBJ2-5	CASSYIETQYF
TRBV29-1	TRBJ2-1	CSVGRTGGRNEQFF
TRBV2	TRBJ1-2	CASRDRGTNYGYTF
TRBV10-3	TRBJ2-4	CAISESLAGRVNIQYF
TRBV11-3	TRBJ1-3	CASSSEAGRALSGNTIYF
TRBV5-1	TRBJ1-2	CASTPNPGYQWNYGYTF
TRBV9	TRBJ1-1	CASSAPRGGQGRKAFF
TRBV7-2	TRBJ2-7	CASSPPGQPYEQYF
TRBV19	TRBJ1-1	CASSGQGAGTEAFF
TRBV3-1/TRBV3-2	TRBJ1-1	CASSQETALGRLNTEAFF
TRBV3-1/TRBV3-2	TRBJ2-7	CASSRGTGRSYEQYF
TRBV7-3	TRBJ2-3	CASSLNPGRLGDTQYF
TRBV7-2	TRBJ1-6	CASSRTGTGYNSPLHF
TRBV9	TRBJ2-3	CASSAAGGRVDTQYF
TRBV10-3	TRBJ1-6	CAISESRTEGAHNSPLHF
TRBV10-1	TRBJ2-5	CASSRGSMETQYF
TRBV29-1	TRBJ1-5	CSVEDGVSAQHF
TRBV5-4	TRBJ1-2	CASRGQGAYSYGYTF
TRBV23-1	TRBJ1-1	CASSPSDTEAFF
TRBV7-7	TRBJ2-5	CASSLASGFWETQYF